This T cell receptor (beta chain) is from a study of T-cell reconstitution after alpha-beta-depleted transplantation in children. The study's findings and limits: About two months after transplant, alpha-beta T cells reportedly came from several hundred expanded graft clones.

Worth noting for this clonotype: Its target is not known.

Preparation of the TCRbeta library used unique molecular identifiers. TCRdb re-called the PCR reads through MiXCR, storing one row per CDR3 protein. The table lists 440,000 or so distinct CDR3 sequences, 43% of them singletons. The sample consisted of PBMCs, taken before TCRalphabeta/CD19-depleted stem cell transplant. The sequence derives from a girl aged 2 to 10 with aplastic anemia, due to receive a stem cell transplant.

CDR3 sequence: CASQPLAGGVPADNEQFF. CDR3 DNA: TGTGCCAGTCAACCCTTAGCGGGAGGGGTCCCTGCCGACAATGAGCAGTTCTTC. This chain joins TRBV19 and TRBJ2-1; 11 bases fit TRBD2. V trimming: 8 bases; J trimming: 5 bases; junction bases outside the gene matches: 17. CDR1 and CDR2 (germline): LNHDA, SQIVND (reference sequence). The CDR3 consists of 18 residues.